The table lists the clone carrying this T cell receptor beta chain with a few counts. This entry is derived from a study of response to subunit inactivated influenza vaccine. TCRdb re-analysed the RT-PCR reads in MiXCR, keeping a single row per CDR3 protein. The table includes around 500,000 distinct CDR3 sequences, 10% to 11% detected once. The TCR originated in a man aged 50 or older who received an inactivated influenza vaccine. Source: PBMCs from blood, taken roughly 47 days after vaccination.

CDR3 coding DNA: TGCGCCAGCAGCCAAGCAGGGTTGGGGCCCCAGCATTTT. Its translation: CASSQAGLGPQHF. The chain combines TRBV4-1 with TRBJ1-5, with D tentatively TRBD1 (5 bases). V was clipped by 1 base and J by 9 bases, with 10 bases between them. Germline V lookup: CDR1 MGHRA, CDR2 YSYEKL. CDR3 size: 13 residues.